The 15 T cell receptor beta chains below were found in one sample sequenced in a study of cytomegalovirus exposure and HLA in healthy donors. The PCR contained 60 Vbeta and 13 Jbeta primers. TCRdb's copy holds only in-frame clones and misses some; the assay was immunoSEQ multiplex PCR. In the table there are 95,000 to 150,000 clones, about 83% of which are singletons. Sequencing was done on a sample of PBMCs. The origin of the receptors is a middle-aged woman in good health and CMV-seropositive.

The genes are TRBV30 and TRBJ1-2; 8 nucleotides agree with TRBD1. With V trimmed by 5 bases and J by 6 bases, 5 bases remained unmatched. Per the germline V gene, CDR1 is GTSNPN and CDR2 is SVGIG (reference sequence). The CDR3 loop spans 12 amino acids. The CDR3 here is CAWSGGADGYTF. CDR3 in DNA: TGTGCCTGGTCAGGGGGCGCGGATGGCTACACCTTC. Using reference TRBV30 and TRBJ1-2 for the parts outside the CDR3, the full variable domain is SQTIHQWPATLVQPVGSPLSLECTVEGTSNPNLYWYRQAAGRGLQLLFYSVGIGQISSEVPQNLSASRPQDRQFILSSKKLLLSDSGFYLCAWSGGADGYTFGSGTRLTVV.

This clone was picked up one time. This chain links TRBV29-1 with TRBJ1-6, with 8 bases matching TRBD1. Germline V lookup: CDR1 SQVTM, CDR2 ANQGSEA. The length of the CDR3 is 21 residues. The V and J ends lost 3 bases and 0 bases, in that order; junction bases with no gene match: 19. The CDR3, as DNA: TGCAGCGTTGAGAAACCCCGGGACAGGTGGGACCCTAGCTCCTATAATTCACCCCTCCACTTT. This encodes CSVEKPRDRWDPSSYNSPLHF.

This rearrangement joins TRBV10-1 to TRBJ2-1, with D possibly matching TRBD2 (6 bases). V was cut by 2 bases and J by 14 bases, with 25 bases left in between. The germline CDR1 and CDR2 sequences are WNHNN and SYGVQD (reference sequence). The CDR3 is 16 residues long. CDR3: CASSEGWDWKPQDKFF. DNA of the CDR3: TGCGCCAGCAGTGAGGGGTGGGACTGGAAACCACAGGATAAGTTCTTC.

V and J are TRBV5-1 and TRBJ2-7, with 9 bases aligning to TRBD1. CDR3 length: 15 residues. After removal of 4 bases from V and 1 base from J, the junction contained 6 bases not matched to a gene. The germline V gene encodes CDR1 SGHRS and CDR2 YFSETQ. CDR3 in amino acids: CASSAGTGKSYEQYF. The DNA of the CDR3 is TGCGCCAGCAGCGCCGGGACAGGGAAGTCCTACGAGCAGTACTTC.

The J gene is TRBJ2-3, the V gene TRBV7-9; 7 bases align to TRBD2. There are 15 residues in the CDR3. Looked up from germline, CDR1 is SEHNR and CDR2 is FQNEAQ (reference sequence). V lost 3 bases and J lost 2; bases outside the gene matches: 5. The CDR3 protein is CASSLGGRLTDTQYF. CDR3 nucleotides: TGTGCCAGCAGCTTGGGCGGGAGACTCACAGATACGCAGTATTTT.

This rearrangement joins TRBV4-1 to TRBJ2-7; 14 bases match TRBD2. The J segment lost 5 bases and the V segment lost 4 bases, leaving 1 base of the junction unmatched. The CDR3 totals 14 residues. The germline CDR1 and CDR2 sequences are MGHRA and YSYEKL. Written as DNA, the CDR3 is TGCGCCAGCAGCCGGGGACTAGCGGGGGACGAGCAGTACTTC. As protein: CASSRGLAGDEQYF.

The chain joins TRBV6-1 to TRBJ2-7; 10 bases are a match to TRBD1. J gave up 4 bases and V 4 bases, and 7 bases lay outside the gene matches. The CDR3 runs 15 residues. Per germline, CDR1 MNHNS and CDR2 SASEGT. CDR3 bases: TGTGCCAGCAGTGCGGGAGGGACAGGGGTTTACGAGCAGTACTTC. It is translated as CASSAGGTGVYEQYF.

The chain joins TRBV10-3 to TRBJ2-5; the D gene is possibly TRBD2 (6 bases). Trimming took 2 bases from V and 3 from J, leaving 13 bases between them. Germline V lookup: CDR1 ENHRY, CDR2 SYGVKD. The CDR3 runs 15 residues. The CDR3 DNA is TGTGCCATCAGTGAGCCCGGGACTGAGAAAGAGACCCAGTACTTC. Amino acids: CAISEPGTEKETQYF.

The chain recombines TRBV5-1 with TRBJ2-3; 7 bases agree with TRBD2. Per the germline V gene, CDR1 is SGHRS and CDR2 is YFSETQ. The CDR3 runs to 15 residues. The ends lost 1 base at V and 6 bases at J; junction bases unmatched: 8. CDR3 DNA: TGCGCCAGCAGCTTGAACAGCGGGGTTAGGGATACGCAGTATTTT. Amino acid sequence: CASSLNSGVRDTQYF.

The chain is built from TRBV5-1 and TRBJ2-5; 11 bases are shared with TRBD2. Per the germline V gene, CDR1 is SGHRS and CDR2 is YFSETQ. This CDR3 has 14 amino acids. J lost 3 bases, V lost 5 bases, and 3 bases had no gene match. CDR3 protein: CASSGGLAEETQYF. CDR3 bases: TGCGCCAGCAGTGGGGGACTAGCGGAAGAGACCCAGTACTTC.

The J gene is TRBJ1-6, the V gene TRBV5-8; 7 positions agree with TRBD1. The germline V gene has CDR1 SGHTS and CDR2 YDEGEE. Germline trimming cut 6 bases from V and 8 bases from J; bases unmatched to any gene: 14. The CDR3 contains 16 residues. The CDR3 nucleotides are TGTGCCAGCACCCTGAAACAGGGGAGGATGGATTCACCCCTCCACTTT. Translated: CASTLKQGRMDSPLHF.

This chain links TRBV6-1 with TRBJ2-7; a weak D match, TRBD2 (6 bases). Trimming pared 6 bases from V and 3 bases from J, leaving 15 bases between. This CDR3 has 14 residues. CDR1 is MNHNS and CDR2 is SASEGT in the germline V gene. This CDR3 is CASSQGGNVYEQYF. Here the CDR3 DNA reads TGTGCCAGCAGCCAGGGAGGTAATGTCTACGAGCAGTACTTC.

V usage is TRBV5-4 and J usage is TRBJ1-4; D not resolved. V lost 1 base, J lost 0 bases, and 4 bases lay in between. The V gene's germline CDR1 is SGHNT and CDR2 YYREEE (reference sequence). This CDR3 has 14 amino acids. CDR3 sequence reads: CASSLRATNEKLFF. Here the CDR3 DNA reads TGTGCCAGCAGCTTGCGTGCAACTAATGAAAAACTGTTTTTT. The full variable domain, completed using reference TRBV5-4 and TRBJ1-4, is ETGVTQSPTHLIKTRGQQVTLRCSSQSGHNTVSWYQQALGQGPQFIFQYYREEENGRGNFPPRFSGLQFPNYSSELNVNALELDDSALYLCASSLRATNEKLFFGSGTQLSVL.

The chain uses TRBV30 and TRBJ2-5, with TRBD2 matching over 7 bases. The ends lost 5 bases at V and 5 bases at J; junction bases unmatched: 11. CDR1 GTSNPN and CDR2 SVGIG come from the germline V gene (reference sequence). The CDR3 runs to 14 residues. CDR3: CAWGLGLNGETQYF. Here the CDR3 DNA reads TGTGCCTGGGGACTAGGTCTAAACGGTGAGACCCAGTACTTC.

The chain has TRBV12-5 and TRBJ2-2, with D unclear. This CDR3 contains 16 residues. V lost 2 bases and J lost 3, with 13 bases in between. CDR1 is LGHNT, CDR2 FRNRAP, per germline. The CDR3 loop reads CASGLFPVLDTGELFF. The CDR3 DNA sequence: TGTGCTAGTGGTTTGTTCCCCGTTTTAGACACCGGGGAGCTGTTTTTT.